A selection of T cell receptor beta chains follows, all from one sample in a study of T cell responses to AZD1222 COVID-19 vaccine. Produced via immunoSEQ multiplex PCR; TCRdb's table is partial and in-frame only. The sample holds 90,000 to 120,000 clones, more than 70% seen once. Source: peripheral blood, taken on day 0 of AZD1222 vaccination. Every receptor here comes from an adult in good health. The CDR3 runs from the conserved cysteine through the conserved F or W. A D gene is named only where the DNA matches it firmly. Clone size appears in some rows only: once, few, many, or a class for an expanded clone.

CDR3aa	CDR3nt	abundance	d_gene	v_gene	j_gene
CASSPATGEEYGYTF	TGTGCCAGCAGCCCCGCAACAGGGGAGGAATATGGCTACACCTTC	NA	TRBD1	TRBV7-2	TRBJ1-2
CATSARGDRGNQPQHF	TGTGCCACCAGCGCCAGGGGGGATCGGGGCAATCAGCCCCAGCATTTT	NA	TRBD1	TRBV15	TRBJ1-5
CAWSASYGYTF	TGTGCCTGGAGTGCCAGCTATGGCTACACCTTC	NA	NA	TRBV30	TRBJ1-2
CASSFGFNDEAFF	TGTGCCAGCAGTTTCGGATTCAACGATGAAGCTTTCTTT	NA	NA	TRBV27	TRBJ1-1
CASSLQGARQPQHF	TGTGCCAGCAGTTTACAGGGGGCCAGGCAGCCCCAGCATTTT	NA	TRBD1	TRBV2	TRBJ1-5
CASGSSTGELFF	TGTGCCAGCGGATCAAGCACCGGGGAGCTGTTTTTT	NA	NA	TRBV9	TRBJ2-2
CASSQDILAGNTGELFF	TGTGCCAGCAGCCAAGATATACTAGCGGGGAACACCGGGGAGCTGTTTTTT	NA	TRBD2	TRBV4-2	TRBJ2-2
CASTLWGAGAQSQPQHF	TGTGCCAGCACCCTCTGGGGGGCAGGGGCCCAAAGTCAGCCCCAGCATTTT	NA	NA	TRBV7-2	TRBJ1-5
CASSLMGRNSPLHF	TGTGCCAGCAGCTTAATGGGGAGGAATTCACCCCTCCACTTT	NA	NA	TRBV5-6	TRBJ1-6
CASNPGQGYSNQPQHF	TGTGCCAGTAACCCTGGACAGGGTTATAGCAATCAGCCCCAGCATTTT	NA	TRBD1	TRBV19	TRBJ1-5
CASSLGQLNEKLFF	TGCGCCAGCAGCTTGGGTCAGCTTAATGAAAAACTGTTTTTT	once	NA	TRBV5-1	TRBJ1-4
CASSPWGDGEKLFF	TGTGCCAGCAGCCCCTGGGGCGATGGTGAAAAACTGTTTTTT	NA	NA	TRBV14	TRBJ1-4
CATRPSGRSYEQYF	TGTGCCACCCGCCCTAGCGGGAGATCCTACGAGCAGTACTTC	once	TRBD2	TRBV19	TRBJ2-7
CASSLGATIAYEQYF	TGTGCCAGCAGCTTAGGAGCGACCATCGCCTACGAGCAGTACTTC	NA	NA	TRBV11-3	TRBJ2-7
CASSMNIVIIGQPQHF	TGTGCCAGTAGTATGAATATCGTCATCATCGGTCAGCCCCAGCATTTT	NA	NA	TRBV19	TRBJ1-5
CASSPLTTTGELFF	TGCGCCAGCAGCCCCCTGACAACCACCGGGGAGCTGTTTTTT	NA	NA	TRBV5-1	TRBJ2-2
CASSRAANTEAFF	TGTGCCAGCAGCCGGGCTGCTAACACTGAAGCTTTCTTT	NA	NA	TRBV4-2	TRBJ1-1
CASSQGDRAVGEKLFF	TGTGCCAGCAGCCAAGGCGACAGGGCGGTGGGTGAAAAACTGTTTTTT	NA	TRBD1	TRBV3-1/TRBV3-2	TRBJ1-4
CASSQSSTGELFF	TGTGCCAGCAGCCAATCGAGCACCGGGGAGCTGTTTTTT	NA	NA	TRBV3-1/TRBV3-2	TRBJ2-2
CASSLAQAGAGEQYF	TGTGCCAGCAGCTTAGCCCAAGCGGGAGCGGGGGAGCAGTACTTC	few	TRBD2	TRBV7-2	TRBJ2-7
CASSSAGLAGYNEQFF	TGTGCCAGCAGCTCCGCGGGACTAGCGGGGTACAATGAGCAGTTCTTC	NA	TRBD2	TRBV7-3	TRBJ2-1
CASSSTGTTEAFF	TGTGCCAGCAGCTCGACAGGGACCACTGAAGCTTTCTTT	NA	TRBD1	TRBV7-3	TRBJ1-1
CATSEGDQAFF	TGTGCCACCAGTGAAGGAGACCAAGCTTTCTTT	NA	NA	TRBV24-1	TRBJ1-1
CASSSLRAPGSGNTIYF	TGTGCCAGCAGTTCCCTCCGGGCCCCGGGATCCGGAAACACCATATATTTT	NA	NA	TRBV28	TRBJ1-3
CASRTSGATSSTDTQYF	TGTGCCAGCCGGACTAGCGGGGCTACTTCTAGCACAGATACGCAGTATTTT	NA	TRBD2	TRBV18	TRBJ2-3
CASSPEYEQYF	TGTGCCAGCTCACCAGAGTACGAGCAGTACTTC	NA	NA	TRBV18	TRBJ2-7
CASSEGTPYSPLHF	TGTGCCAGCAGTGAAGGGACACCGTATTCACCCCTCCACTTT	NA	NA	TRBV2	TRBJ1-6
CASSRDRGNEKLFF	TGTGCCAGCAGCCGAGACAGGGGTAATGAAAAACTGTTTTTT	NA	TRBD1	TRBV7-8	TRBJ1-4
CASSLRGAARNTEAFF	TGTGCCAGCAGCTTGAGGGGGGCCGCCCGGAACACTGAAGCTTTCTTT	NA	NA	TRBV5-8	TRBJ1-1
CASSPQGGDYGYTF	TGCGCCAGCAGCCCACAGGGGGGAGACTATGGCTACACCTTC	NA	TRBD1	TRBV5-1	TRBJ1-2
CAWSRGLGEKLFF	TGTGCCTGGAGCCGGGGTTTGGGTGAAAAACTGTTTTTT	NA	NA	TRBV30	TRBJ1-4
CASSMVRNRDNNYGYTF	TGTGCCAGTAGTATGGTAAGAAACCGGGACAATAACTATGGCTACACCTTC	NA	NA	TRBV19	TRBJ1-2
CASSTERDSGNTIYF	TGTGCCAGTAGTACTGAGAGGGACTCTGGAAACACCATATATTTT	NA	NA	TRBV19	TRBJ1-3
CASPPGAAGNTEAFF	TGTGCCAGCCCGCCGGGGGCCGCAGGGAACACTGAAGCTTTCTTT	NA	NA	TRBV7-9	TRBJ1-1
CASDKGTSGRRQTQYF	TGCGCCAGTGACAAGGGGACTAGCGGGAGGAGGCAGACCCAGTACTTC	NA	TRBD2	TRBV5-1	TRBJ2-5
CASGVGGTVGNTIYF	TGTGCCAGCGGGGTCGGGGGGACAGTAGGAAACACCATATATTTT	NA	TRBD1	TRBV28	TRBJ1-3
CSVVLGNRDRAFTSSYEQYF	TGCAGCGTTGTCTTAGGTAACCGGGACAGGGCCTTCACCTCCTCCTACGAGCAGTACTTC	NA	TRBD1	TRBV29-1	TRBJ2-7
CASSKTPSLGEKLFF	TGTGCCAGCAGCAAGACCCCCAGCCTCGGGGAAAAACTGTTTTTT	NA	NA	TRBV7-2	TRBJ1-4
CASSFWTGGAFF	TGTGCCAGCAGCTTTTGGACAGGGGGAGCTTTCTTT	NA	TRBD1	TRBV7-2	TRBJ1-1
CASSGTSYTGELFF	TGTGCCAGCTCCGGGACTTCATACACCGGGGAGCTGTTTTTT	NA	NA	TRBV7-2	TRBJ2-2
CASSFGQTTDTQYF	TGTGCCAGCAGCTTCGGACAGACAACAGATACGCAGTATTTT	NA	NA	TRBV9	TRBJ2-3
CASSPAGKLNTEAFF	TGTGCCAGCAGTCCCGCCGGGAAATTGAACACTGAAGCTTTCTTT	NA	NA	TRBV6-5	TRBJ1-1
CASSQSQGSGANVLTF	TGTGCCAGCTCACAATCTCAGGGGTCTGGGGCCAACGTCCTGACTTTC	NA	NA	TRBV18	TRBJ2-6
CASSFASGTGELFF	TGTGCCAGCAGCTTCGCATCGGGCACCGGGGAGCTGTTTTTT	NA	NA	TRBV5-6	TRBJ2-2
CASSFIREDTEAFF	TGTGCCAGCAGCTTTATCAGGGAGGACACTGAAGCTTTCTTT	NA	NA	TRBV13	TRBJ1-1
CASNHLRATKVGTEAFF	TGCGCCAGCAACCATTTGCGGGCGACTAAGGTGGGAACTGAAGCTTTCTTT	NA	NA	TRBV4-1	TRBJ1-1
CASSGPYSPLHF	TGTGCCAGCAGCGGCCCGTATTCACCCCTCCACTTT	NA	NA	TRBV9	TRBJ1-6
CASTPGQGYEQYF	TGTGCCAGTACCCCGGGACAGGGCTACGAGCAGTACTTC	NA	TRBD1	TRBV19	TRBJ2-7
CASSYRGTGGGENIQYF	TGTGCCAGCAGTTACCGAGGGACAGGGGGCGGAGAAAACATTCAGTACTTC	NA	TRBD1	TRBV6-2/TRBV6-3	TRBJ2-4
CASSPLGQVYNEQFF	TGTGCCAGTAGCCCCTTGGGACAGGTATACAATGAGCAGTTCTTC	NA	TRBD1	TRBV19	TRBJ2-1
CASSLGSETQYF	TGTGCCAGCAGCTTAGGGTCGGAGACCCAGTACTTC	NA	NA	TRBV7-9	TRBJ2-5
CASSYTLAGATDTQYF	TGTGCCAGCAGTTACACACTAGCGGGAGCCACAGATACGCAGTATTTT	NA	TRBD2	TRBV6-5	TRBJ2-3
CAWSLNYEQYF	TGTGCCTGGAGCCTCAACTACGAGCAGTACTTC	once	NA	TRBV30	TRBJ2-7
CASSTSGQSSYNEQFF	TGTGCCAGTAGTACCAGCGGGCAAAGCTCCTACAATGAGCAGTTCTTC	NA	NA	TRBV19	TRBJ2-1
CASSLKGRVSYEQYF	TGTGCCAGCAGCTTGAAGGGCAGGGTTTCCTACGAGCAGTACTTC	NA	NA	TRBV5-6	TRBJ2-7